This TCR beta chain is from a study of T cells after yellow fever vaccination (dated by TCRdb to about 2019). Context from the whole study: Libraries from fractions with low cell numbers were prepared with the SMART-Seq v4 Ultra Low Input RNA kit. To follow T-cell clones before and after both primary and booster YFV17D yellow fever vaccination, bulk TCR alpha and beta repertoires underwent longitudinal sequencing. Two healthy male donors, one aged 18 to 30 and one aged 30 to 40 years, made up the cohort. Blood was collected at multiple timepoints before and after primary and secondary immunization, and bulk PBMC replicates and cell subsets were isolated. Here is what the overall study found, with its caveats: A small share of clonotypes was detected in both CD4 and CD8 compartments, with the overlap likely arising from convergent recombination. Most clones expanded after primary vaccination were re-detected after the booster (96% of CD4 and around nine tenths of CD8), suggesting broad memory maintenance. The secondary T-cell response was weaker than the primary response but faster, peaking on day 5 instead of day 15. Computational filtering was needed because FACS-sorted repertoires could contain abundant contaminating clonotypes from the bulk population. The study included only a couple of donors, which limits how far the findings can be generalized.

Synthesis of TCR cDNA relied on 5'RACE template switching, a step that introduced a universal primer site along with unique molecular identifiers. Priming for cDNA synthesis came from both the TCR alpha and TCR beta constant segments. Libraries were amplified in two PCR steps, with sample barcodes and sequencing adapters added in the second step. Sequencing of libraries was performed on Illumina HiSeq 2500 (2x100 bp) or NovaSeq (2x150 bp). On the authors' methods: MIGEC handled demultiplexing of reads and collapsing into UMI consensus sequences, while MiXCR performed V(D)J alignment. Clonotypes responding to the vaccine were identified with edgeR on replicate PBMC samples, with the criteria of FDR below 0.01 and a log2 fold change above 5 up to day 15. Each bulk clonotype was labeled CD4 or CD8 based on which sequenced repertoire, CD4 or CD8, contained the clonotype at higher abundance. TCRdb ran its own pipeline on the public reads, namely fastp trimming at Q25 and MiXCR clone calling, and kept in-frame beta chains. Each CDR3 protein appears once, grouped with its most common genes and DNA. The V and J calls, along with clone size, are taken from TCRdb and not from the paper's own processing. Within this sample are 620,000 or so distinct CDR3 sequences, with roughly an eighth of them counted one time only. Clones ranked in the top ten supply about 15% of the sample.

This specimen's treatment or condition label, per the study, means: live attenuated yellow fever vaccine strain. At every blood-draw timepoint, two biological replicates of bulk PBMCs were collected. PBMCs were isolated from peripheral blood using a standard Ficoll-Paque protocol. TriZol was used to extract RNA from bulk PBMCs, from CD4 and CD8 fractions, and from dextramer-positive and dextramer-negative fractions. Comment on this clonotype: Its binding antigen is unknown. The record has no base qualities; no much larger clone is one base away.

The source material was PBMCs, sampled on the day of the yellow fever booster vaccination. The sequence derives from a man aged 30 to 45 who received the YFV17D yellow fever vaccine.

The nucleotide sequence is given as TGTGCCAGCAGCTTAGATGTAGGGGCAGATACGCAGTATTTT. This sequence encodes CASSLDVGADTQYF. Here the chain combines TRBV7-2 and TRBJ2-3, and the D gene may be TRBD1, 5 bases matching. Based on the germline V gene, the CDR1 and CDR2 sequences are SGHTA and FQGNSA. Counted from cysteine to phenylalanine, this CDR3 has 14 amino acids. CDR3 DNA is the only sequence kept; it has 42 bases, read in frame from the first base. Between the V and J ends, shortened by 1 base and 4 bases respectively, the junction contains 9 bases. Reference TRBV7-2 and TRBJ2-3 genes cover what lies past the CDR3, so the full variable domain is GAGVSQSPSNKVTEKGKDVELRCDPISGHTALYWYRQSLGQGLEFLIYFQGNSAPDKSGLPSDRFSAERTGGSVSTLTIQRTQQEDSAVYLCASSLDVGADTQYFGPGTRLTVL.